The 25 T cell receptor beta chains below come from one sample, sequenced in a study of PD-1 blockade in classical Hodgkin lymphoma. All the patients suffered relapse after autologous stem cell transplantation, and brentuximab vedotin exposure differed. The protocol was immunoSEQ multiplex PCR, while the TCRdb copy is restricted to in-frame clones and leaves out a portion. The data show over 35,000 clones, with around three quarters seen just once and about 20% held by the top ten. The input for sequencing was peripheral blood mononuclear cells (PBMCs), taken before the second cycle of nivolumab. These receptors all come from a human donor with classical Hodgkin lymphoma.

The chain recombines TRBV5-5 with TRBJ2-7; D assignment may be TRBD1 or TRBD2 (6 bases each). CDR3 size: 14 residues. V lost 1 base and J 6 bases, leaving 14 bases between the germline ends. CDR1 SGHKS and CDR2 YYEKEE come from the germline V gene (reference sequence). The CDR3 DNA is TGTGCCAGCAGCTTGAGTTCGGGGGCAGGCGAGCAGTACTTC. It is translated as CASSLSSGAGEQYF.

The chain links TRBV7-9 to TRBJ2-1; tentative D call: TRBD2 (5 bases). The germline CDR1 and CDR2 sequences are SEHNR and FQNEAQ (reference sequence). Trimming left V 6 bases short and J 2 bases short, with 17 bases between. The CDR3 is made up of 16 amino acids. The CDR3 coding sequence is TGTGCCAGCAGTCAACCTGGACTGTCCACCTACAATGAGCAGTTCTTC. Amino acid sequence: CASSQPGLSTYNEQFF.

The gene calls are TRBV7-6 and TRBJ2-3, with 8 bases matching TRBD2. This CDR3 comprises 15 residues. Trimming took 1 base from V and 6 from J; bases not matched to a gene: 6. The germline gives CDR1 SGHVS, CDR2 FNYEAQ. CDR3 nucleotides: TGTGCCAGCAGCTTAGAAGCGGGAGCGTCGGATACGCAGTATTTT. Translated: CASSLEAGASDTQYF. Complete variable domain (other parts from reference TRBV7-6 and TRBJ2-3): GAGVSQSPRYKVTKRGQDVALRCDPISGHVSLYWYRQALGQGPEFLTYFNYEAQQDKSGLPNDRFSAERPEGSISTLTIQRTEQRDSAMYRCASSLEAGASDTQYFGPGTRLTVL.

A few counts support this clone. V usage is TRBV4-1 and J usage is TRBJ2-6; D is ambiguous. This CDR3 has 17 amino acids. V lost 0 bases, J lost 1 base, and 10 bases lay in between. Germline lookup yields CDR1 MGHRA and CDR2 YSYEKL. CDR3 nucleotide sequence: TGCGCCAGCAGCCAAGAGCAGGTCTCATCTGGGGCCAACGTCCTGACTTTC. It encodes CASSQEQVSSGANVLTF.

The rearrangement joins TRBV29-1 to TRBJ2-3, with a possible D match to TRBD1 (6 bases). CDR1 is SQVTM and CDR2 is ANQGSEA in the germline V gene. Trimming removed 6 bases at V and 2 bases at J, with 18 bases between. The CDR3 totals 15 residues. In DNA, the CDR3 is TGCAGCGTCCCTCGGACAGCTAATCCCACAGATACGCAGTATTTT. Amino acid sequence: CSVPRTANPTDTQYF.

The chain uses TRBV11-2 and TRBJ2-1; TRBD1 is a possible D gene (5 bases). The CDR3 is made up of 16 amino acids. Trimming took 5 bases from V and 4 from J, leaving 18 bases between them. The germline V gene encodes CDR1 SGHAT and CDR2 FQNNGV. The CDR3 reads CASSLRQSGPYNEQFF. The DNA for the CDR3 is TGTGCCAGCAGCCTGAGACAGTCCGGACCTTACAATGAGCAGTTCTTC.

V usage is TRBV7-6 and J usage is TRBJ2-3; D is undetermined. V gave up 5 bases and J gave up 6 bases, with 15 bases separating them. This CDR3 has 14 amino acids. Germline lookup yields CDR1 SGHVS and CDR2 FNYEAQ. CDR3 DNA: TGTGCCAGCAGCAGCTTAGGGAATGAGGATACGCAGTATTTT. Protein product: CASSSLGNEDTQYF.

The chain recombines TRBV19 with TRBJ1-1; no clear D gene. Germline CDR1 and CDR2: LNHDA and SQIVND (reference sequence). V was cut by 5 bases and J by 1 base, with 11 bases left in between. The CDR3 extends over 14 amino acids. This chain's CDR3 is CASSYYTANTEAFF. CDR3 sequence (DNA): TGTGCCAGTAGTTACTACACGGCGAACACTGAAGCTTTCTTT.

The chain joins TRBV16 to TRBJ1-6, with D hard to call. The CDR3 covers 14 residues. From germline, CDR1 is KGHSY and CDR2 FQNENV. V lost 2 bases, J lost 4 bases, and 6 bases lay in between. The CDR3 DNA reads TGTGCCAGCAGCCAAAAACAATATAATTCACCCCTCCACTTT. Encoded protein: CASSQKQYNSPLHF.

This clone has a single count. This chain connects TRBV6-1 to TRBJ2-5, with a weak D call TRBD2 (6 bases). The CDR3 runs to 13 residues. V shed 2 bases and J shed 3 bases, with 7 bases lying between them. Germline lookup yields CDR1 MNHNS and CDR2 SASEGT. The CDR3 is CASSELAEETQYF. DNA of the CDR3: TGTGCCAGCAGTGAATTAGCGGAAGAGACCCAGTACTTC.

This clone is medium-sized. The chain carries TRBV4-3 and TRBJ1-1; no reliable D call. Germline V gives CDR1 LGHNA, CDR2 YSLEER. Trimming removed 0 bases from V and 6 bases from J, with 8 bases in between. This CDR3 has 13 residues. The CDR3 sequence: CASSQDSGAEAFF. The DNA for the CDR3 is TGCGCCAGCAGCCAAGACAGTGGGGCTGAAGCTTTCTTT.

This clone was seen just once. V usage is TRBV30 and J usage is TRBJ1-5, with 9 bases lining up with TRBD1. J gave up 2 bases and V 5 bases, and 13 bases lay outside the gene matches. CDR1 is GTSNPN and CDR2 is SVGIG in the germline V gene (reference sequence). There are 17 residues in the CDR3. In nucleotides, the CDR3 is TGTGCCTGGGGCCGGGACAGGGTTCCTGGAGGCAATCAGCCCCAGCATTTT. This codes for CAWGRDRVPGGNQPQHF.

The chain couples TRBV5-1 to TRBJ1-6; 9 positions match TRBD1. The germline CDR1 and CDR2 sequences are SGHRS and YFSETQ. V lost 2 bases, J lost 10 bases, and 4 bases stayed unmatched. The CDR3 has 14 amino acids. CDR3 in amino acids: CASSLQGAGSPLHF. The CDR3, as DNA: TGCGCCAGCAGCTTACAGGGGGCTGGGTCACCCCTCCACTTT.

The chain joins TRBV7-6 to TRBJ1-4; the D is unclear. The CDR3 spans 13 residues. The germline V gene has CDR1 SGHVS and CDR2 FNYEAQ. Trimming shortened V by 0 bases and J by 8 bases, and 7 bases separated the two germline ends. The CDR3: CASSLAKREKLFF. Written as DNA, the CDR3 is TGTGCCAGCAGCTTAGCGAAGAGGGAAAAACTGTTTTTT.

This chain connects TRBV4-3 to TRBJ1-2; D possibly corresponds to TRBD1 (5 bases). This CDR3 has 15 residues. The V gene's germline CDR1 is LGHNA and CDR2 YSLEER. V was shortened by 1 base and J by 4 bases, with 13 bases between the two germline ends. CDR3 DNA: TGCGCCAGCAGCCAAGTGGCCAGGGAGAGCTATGGCTACACCTTC. Protein product: CASSQVARESYGYTF.

This clone showed up just a few times. The chain recombines TRBV9 with TRBJ1-2; D call uncertain. This CDR3 comprises 14 residues. Between the trimmed V and J ends, which lost 5 bases and 4 bases, there was a span of 15 bases. Germline V lookup: CDR1 SGDLS, CDR2 YYNGEE. CDR3 region: CASSRESLGYGYTF. DNA for the CDR3: TGTGCCAGCAGTAGGGAGTCTCTAGGCTATGGCTACACCTTC.

The V and J genes are TRBV9 and TRBJ2-3; D perhaps matches TRBD2 (5 bases). The length of the CDR3 is 15 residues. Germline V CDR1 and CDR2: SGDLS, YYNGEE. The ends were cut back, 0 bases at V and 8 bases at J, with 16 bases in the middle. CDR3 in amino acids: CASSVDTSWAGTQYF. Written as DNA, the CDR3 is TGTGCCAGCAGCGTAGATACCTCGTGGGCGGGTACGCAGTATTTT. The full variable domain, with the rest looked up from reference TRBV9 and TRBJ2-3, is DSGVTQTPKHLITATGQRVTLRCSPRSGDLSVYWYQQSLDQGLQFLIQYYNGEERAKGNILERFSAQQFPDLHSELNLSSLELGDSALYFCASSVDTSWAGTQYFGPGTRLTVL.

This clone has a single count. The chain employs TRBV6-5 and TRBJ2-3, with D possibly matching TRBD2 (5 bases). There are 14 residues in the CDR3. V was clipped by 6 bases and J by 6 bases, with 16 bases between them. The V gene's germline CDR1 is MNHEY and CDR2 SVGAGI. CDR3 bases: TGTGCCAGCAGGGCCCCGGGAATGCCGGATACGCAGTATTTT. It codes for CASRAPGMPDTQYF.

This chain uses TRBV18 with TRBJ1-1, with D possibly matching TRBD1 (5 bases). V was trimmed by 4 bases and J by 7 bases, leaving 13 bases between them. This CDR3 has 13 amino acids. Per germline, CDR1 KGHSH and CDR2 LQKENI. CDR3 amino acids: CASSQGPAREAFF. DNA of the CDR3: TGTGCCAGCTCACAGGGACCGGCCCGTGAAGCTTTCTTT.

The rearrangement joins TRBV7-4 to TRBJ2-6, with D possibly matching TRBD1 (5 bases). V was shortened by 4 bases and J by 5 bases, with 21 bases between the two germline ends. The CDR3 is made up of 18 amino acids. From germline, CDR1 is SGHVT and CDR2 SQSDAQ. The CDR3, as DNA: TGTGCCAGCAGCTCCAATGACAGCTCACAAAGTCGGGCCAACGTCCTGACTTTC. Translated: CASSSNDSSQSRANVLTF.

This rearrangement joins TRBV28 to TRBJ1-6, with 7 bases matching TRBD1. Germline values: CDR1 MDHEN, CDR2 SYDVKM. V dropped 6 bases and J dropped 0; count of bases not matched to a gene: 14. The CDR3 has 19 amino acids. As DNA, the CDR3 is TGTGCCAGCAGGGTTCCTACGGGACAGTCGAGCTCCTATAATTCACCCCTCCACTTT. It is translated as CASRVPTGQSSSYNSPLHF.

V and J are TRBV5-4 and TRBJ2-1; 8 bases are a match to TRBD2. Per germline, CDR1 SGHNT and CDR2 YYREEE (reference sequence). Losses at the gene ends were 2 bases for V and 1 base for J; bases not matched to a gene: 2. The length of the CDR3 is 15 residues. The CDR3 nucleotides are TGTGCCAGCAGCTTCCGGGGGGGGTCCTACAATGAGCAGTTCTTC. This codes for CASSFRGGSYNEQFF.

This clone was seen only once. The V gene is TRBV7-9, the J gene TRBJ2-5; 7 bases are shared with TRBD1. CDR3 length equals 15 residues. Germline V gene data show CDR1 as SEHNR and CDR2 as FQNEAQ (reference sequence). V lost 7 bases to trimming and J lost 2 bases; unmatched junction nucleotides: 10. The CDR3 loop reads CASIPDRPQQETQYF. CDR3 sequence (DNA): TGTGCCAGCATCCCGGACAGGCCCCAGCAAGAGACCCAGTACTTC.

The chain recombines TRBV2 with TRBJ1-2; 8 nucleotides align to TRBD1. With 9 bases clipped from V and 4 bases from J, the junction kept 16 bases outside the gene matches. CDR1 and CDR2 from the germline V gene are SNHLY and FYNNEI. The CDR3 has 16 amino acids. The CDR3 DNA reads as TGTGCCAGAACAAAGGGGACAGGTTCTAGCGTCTATGGCTACACCTTC. Its translation: CARTKGTGSSVYGYTF. Full variable domain (remainder filled in from reference TRBV2 and TRBJ1-2): EPEVTQTPSHQVTQMGQEVILRCVPISNHLYFYWYRQILGQKVEFLVSFYNNEISEKSEIFDDQFSVERPDGSNFTLKIRSTKLEDSAMYFCARTKGTGSSVYGYTFGSGTRLTVV.

The gene calls are TRBV7-9 and TRBJ2-7; 10 positions agree with TRBD1. The trim removed 1 base at V and 1 base at J, leaving 7 bases unmatched. The CDR3 spans 17 residues. Germline CDR1 is SEHNR and CDR2 is FQNEAQ (reference sequence). The CDR3 region is CASSLEDRGSLSYEQYF. The CDR3 DNA sequence: TGTGCCAGCAGCTTAGAGGACAGGGGGTCGTTGTCCTACGAGCAGTACTTC.